The clone carrying this TCR beta chain was recorded at least ten times. Its antigen is currently unknown. This record belongs to a study of identical twins. Study conclusions and caveats: Within cord blood, abundant beta clonotypes carried fewer insertions, but memory repertoires showed no such trend. Zero-insertion analyses were open to partial confounding by invariant MAIT and iNKT cells. Monozygotic twins shared more out-of-frame TCR alpha than recombination models predicted.

J lost 6 bases, V lost 2 bases, and 8 bases had no gene match. The CDR3 length is 16 residues. One entry per CDR3 protein, called by TCRdb with MiXCR from the 5' RACE reads. The repertoire consists of hundreds of thousands of distinct CDR3 sequences, with approximately 6% occurring once and the leading ten covering 1.5% to 2%. V is TRBV12-3 or TRBV12-4 and J is TRBJ2-2; 8 nucleotides match TRBD1. Sequencing used naive T cells sorted from blood. The clonotype was recovered from a man in his late teens or twenties in good health. CDR3 nucleotides: TGTGCCAGCAGTTTACGACAGGGGTTATTGGCCGGGGAGCTGTTTTTT. The encoded protein is CASSLRQGLLAGELFF.